These T cell receptor beta chains were read from a single sample in a study of blood T cell repertoires in COVID-19. Some clones are missing from TCRdb's copy, which holds only in-frame ones; the method was immunoSEQ multiplex PCR. The table has 99,000 or so clones, just over 85% seen once; the top ten hold approximately 2%. Sequenced material: peripheral blood. Source of these receptors: a middle-aged man with COVID-19, enrolled during active disease. The CDR3 runs from the conserved cysteine through the conserved F or W. A D gene is named only where the DNA matches it firmly. A clone size is listed for some rows: how often the clone was seen (once, few, many), or a class if it is expanded.

>TRBJ2-3|TRBV3-1/TRBV3-2|TRBD1|-
CASSPTSGTGTDTQYF
TGTGCCAGCAGTCCAACCTCCGGGACAGGCACAGATACGCAGTATTTT
>TRBJ1-2|TRBV2|-|-
CASSNQGQNGYTF
TGTGCCAGCAGTAACCAGGGGCAGAATGGCTACACCTTC
>TRBJ2-3|TRBV28|-|-
CASSSVRQSTDTQYF
TGTGCCAGCAGTAGCGTGAGACAGAGCACAGATACGCAGTATTTT
>TRBJ1-1|TRBV10-3|TRBD1|-
CAIKDRQGVTEAFF
TGTGCCATCAAGGACCGACAGGGTGTCACTGAAGCTTTCTTT
>TRBJ1-5|TRBV29-1|-|-
CSVSTGLGDNQPQHF
TGCAGCGTTTCTACAGGGCTGGGGGACAATCAGCCCCAGCATTTT
>TRBJ2-5|TRBV7-9|-|-
CASSLASGQETQYF
TGTGCCAGCAGCTTAGCTAGCGGACAAGAGACCCAGTACTTC
>TRBJ1-1|TRBV27|TRBD1|-
CASSPSTGAVGTEAFF
TGTGCCAGCAGTCCCTCGACAGGGGCCGTAGGAACTGAAGCTTTCTTT
>TRBJ2-3|TRBV11-3|-|-
CASSLGLGDTQYF
TGTGCCAGCAGCTTAGGACTAGGAGATACGCAGTATTTT
>TRBJ2-7|TRBV14|TRBD2|-
CASSQVSLGGTHF
TGTGCCAGCAGCCAAGTTAGTCTCGGGGGGACTCACTTC
>TRBJ2-7|TRBV7-8|-|-
CASTGNSDYEQYF
TGTGCCAGCACCGGGAACAGCGACTACGAGCAGTACTTC
>TRBJ1-2|TRBV5-6|TRBD1|-
CASIRQGSGYTF
TGTGCCAGCATTCGACAGGGGTCGGGTTACACCTTC
>TRBJ1-6|TRBV12-2|-|-
CASRSYPGGNNSPLHF
TGTGCAAGTCGCTCCTACCCTGGAGGGAATAATTCACCCCTCCACTTT
>TRBJ2-6|TRBV28|TRBD2|many
CASSPGLPRLGLEVSGANVLTF
TGTGCCAGCAGCCCGGGACTACCTAGATTGGGTCTGGAGGTCTCTGGGGCCAACGTCCTGACTTTC
>TRBJ1-1|TRBV28|TRBD1|once
CASRQGAGEAFF
TGTGCCAGCAGACAGGGGGCAGGTGAAGCTTTCTTT
>TRBJ2-1|TRBV15|TRBD1|-
CATSTDRGHNEQFF
TGTGCCACCAGCACGGACAGGGGCCACAATGAGCAGTTCTTC
>TRBJ1-5|TRBV6-2/TRBV6-3|TRBD1|-
CASSYSGQGNQPQHF
TGTGCCAGCAGTTATTCGGGACAGGGCAATCAGCCCCAGCATTTT
>TRBJ1-2|TRBV30|TRBD1|-
CAPQQEQGGYGYTF
TGTGCCCCCCAACAGGAACAGGGGGGCTATGGCTACACCTTC
>TRBJ2-3|TRBV29-1|-|-
CSGRGQGTDTQYF
TGCAGCGGAAGGGGACAAGGAACAGATACGCAGTATTTT
>TRBJ2-7|TRBV6-5|TRBD1|-
CASSYGQDSSYEQYF
TGTGCCAGCAGTTACGGACAGGATAGCTCCTACGAGCAGTACTTC
>TRBJ2-3|TRBV11-1|-|-
CASKTNTDTQYF
TGTGCCAGCAAAACTAACACAGATACGCAGTATTTT